This is a list of T cell receptor beta chains from one sample in a study of T cell repertoires in cytomegalovirus infection. TCRdb re-analysed the reads in MiXCR, keeping a single row per CDR3 protein. The repertoire holds about 310,000 distinct CDR3 sequences, with roughly a sixth as singletons. Sequencing was performed on PBMCs. The receptors shown here come from a human donor in good health (CMV status not recorded). Some clones in this sample may be carry-over from other donors' samples. Both conserved end residues are part of each CDR3. Each record gives: CDR3 length, V gene, D gene, clone size, J gene, CDR3 DNA, CDR3 protein. The D gene is left open where the match is weak. Only part of the rows carry a size: once, few, many, or a class if the clone is expanded.

len: 15; v_gene: TRBV20-1; d_gene: TRBD1; abundance: NA; j_gene: TRBJ1-2; CDR3nt: TGCAGTGCTAGAGATCTGGGACAGGGGGCGGGGGGCTACACCTTC; CDR3aa: CSARDLGQGAGGYTF
len: 11; v_gene: TRBV3-1; d_gene: NA; abundance: NA; j_gene: TRBJ2-1; CDR3nt: TGTGCCAGCAGCCCCGGGACCCCGGTTTTCTTC; CDR3aa: CASSPGTPVFF
len: 16; v_gene: TRBV2; d_gene: TRBD1; abundance: few; j_gene: TRBJ2-3; CDR3nt: TGTGCCAGCAGCCGAAAAACAGGGGGCATGACAGATACGCAGTATTTT; CDR3aa: CASSRKTGGMTDTQYF
len: 16; v_gene: TRBV15; d_gene: TRBD1; abundance: many; j_gene: TRBJ1-1; CDR3nt: TGTGCCACCAGCAGAGCACGGAAGACAGGGGTTGTTGAAGCTTTCTTT; CDR3aa: CATSRARKTGVVEAFF
len: 13; v_gene: TRBV12-3/TRBV12-4; d_gene: TRBD1; abundance: many; j_gene: TRBJ2-1; CDR3nt: TGTGCCAGCAGTTTAAGCCAGGGGGCTGAGCAGTTCTTC; CDR3aa: CASSLSQGAEQFF
len: 16; v_gene: TRBV5-1; d_gene: TRBD2; abundance: NA; j_gene: TRBJ2-1; CDR3nt: TGCGCCAGCAGCCTACCTTCCGGGACTAGGTACAATGAGCAGTTCTTC; CDR3aa: CASSLPSGTRYNEQFF
len: 15; v_gene: TRBV28; d_gene: TRBD1; abundance: few; j_gene: TRBJ1-5; CDR3nt: TGTGCCAGCACACAGGGGACACCTTTTTCAGGGCCCCAGCATTTT; CDR3aa: CASTQGTPFSGPQHF
len: 19; v_gene: TRBV20-1; d_gene: TRBD2; abundance: few; j_gene: TRBJ2-1; CDR3nt: TGCAGTGCTAGAGTTCGACTAGCGGGGGAATCAACCTTTCGGAATGAGCAGTTCTTC; CDR3aa: CSARVRLAGESTFRNEQFF
len: 13; v_gene: TRBV6-2/TRBV6-3; d_gene: NA; abundance: few; j_gene: TRBJ1-5; CDR3nt: TGTGCCAGTAACTCTAATCTGGATCAGCCCCAGCATTTT; CDR3aa: CASNSNLDQPQHF
len: 13; v_gene: TRBV7-2; d_gene: TRBD1; abundance: many; j_gene: TRBJ2-1; CDR3nt: TGTGCCAGCAGCAGGGACAGGGTTGGATCGCAGTTCTTC; CDR3aa: CASSRDRVGSQFF
len: 12; v_gene: TRBV28; d_gene: NA; abundance: few; j_gene: TRBJ2-1; CDR3nt: TGTGCCAGCGGTAACGACAGATATGAGCAGTTCTTC; CDR3aa: CASGNDRYEQFF
len: 14; v_gene: TRBV7-2; d_gene: NA; abundance: many; j_gene: TRBJ1-1; CDR3nt: TGTGCCAGCAGCCTCGGGGGTACGAACACTGAAGCTTTCTTT; CDR3aa: CASSLGGTNTEAFF
len: 17; v_gene: TRBV12-3/TRBV12-4; d_gene: TRBD2; abundance: NA; j_gene: TRBJ2-4; CDR3nt: TGTGCCAGCAGTCCCGATAGCGGGGCAATAGCCAAAAACATTCAGTACTTC; CDR3aa: CASSPDSGAIAKNIQYF
len: 17; v_gene: TRBV4-1; d_gene: NA; abundance: few; j_gene: TRBJ2-2; CDR3nt: TGCGCCAGCAGCCAAGATCTAAGAGGGAGAGTCACCGGGGAGCTGTTTTTT; CDR3aa: CASSQDLRGRVTGELFF
len: 14; v_gene: TRBV27; d_gene: NA; abundance: few; j_gene: TRBJ1-2; CDR3nt: TGTGCCAGCAGTCTCCTCCGGGGCGCCTATGGCTACACCTTC; CDR3aa: CASSLLRGAYGYTF
len: 16; v_gene: TRBV7-2; d_gene: TRBD1; abundance: NA; j_gene: TRBJ2-3; CDR3nt: TGTGCCAGCAGCTTTATTGGGACAGGTAGCACAGATACGCAGTATTTT; CDR3aa: CASSFIGTGSTDTQYF
len: 15; v_gene: TRBV2; d_gene: TRBD1; abundance: many; j_gene: TRBJ2-2; CDR3nt: TGTGCCAGCAACCGGGACAGGGGGAACACCGGGGAGCTGTTTTTT; CDR3aa: CASNRDRGNTGELFF
len: 15; v_gene: TRBV19; d_gene: NA; abundance: few; j_gene: TRBJ1-4; CDR3nt: TGTGCCAGTAGTATTCGGTCGTCTCCCAATGAAAAACTGTTTTTT; CDR3aa: CASSIRSSPNEKLFF
len: 13; v_gene: TRBV10-3; d_gene: NA; abundance: few; j_gene: TRBJ1-6; CDR3nt: TGTGCCATCAGTGATTACAGGGATTCACCCCTCCACTTT; CDR3aa: CAISDYRDSPLHF
len: 14; v_gene: TRBV7-7; d_gene: TRBD2; abundance: few; j_gene: TRBJ2-1; CDR3nt: TGTGCTAGCAGCCCCGAGCGGGGTTACAATGAGCAGTTCTTC; CDR3aa: CASSPERGYNEQFF
len: 14; v_gene: TRBV19; d_gene: NA; abundance: NA; j_gene: TRBJ1-2; CDR3nt: TGTGCCAGTAGTACTCTCCGGACAGCCTATGGCTACACCTTC; CDR3aa: CASSTLRTAYGYTF
len: 14; v_gene: TRBV7-3; d_gene: NA; abundance: few; j_gene: TRBJ1-3; CDR3nt: TGTGCCAGCAGCTTAGGGCAGAATGGAAACACCATATATTTT; CDR3aa: CASSLGQNGNTIYF
len: 16; v_gene: TRBV7-9; d_gene: NA; abundance: few; j_gene: TRBJ1-1; CDR3nt: TGTGCCAGCAGCTTAGCCTGGCAGGGAGCGATCGATGAAGCTTTCTTT; CDR3aa: CASSLAWQGAIDEAFF
len: 13; v_gene: TRBV15; d_gene: NA; abundance: NA; j_gene: TRBJ2-3; CDR3nt: TGTGCCACCAGCAGGGACATCCCAGATACGCAGTATTTT; CDR3aa: CATSRDIPDTQYF
len: 15; v_gene: TRBV7-2; d_gene: TRBD2; abundance: many; j_gene: TRBJ2-5; CDR3nt: TGTGCCAGCAGCTTAGCGAAGCGGGGACTAGGGACCCAGTACTTC; CDR3aa: CASSLAKRGLGTQYF
len: 15; v_gene: TRBV28; d_gene: NA; abundance: many; j_gene: TRBJ1-4; CDR3nt: TGTGCCAGCAGTTTTCAGGACGGATCTAATGAAAAACTGTTTTTT; CDR3aa: CASSFQDGSNEKLFF
len: 17; v_gene: TRBV28; d_gene: NA; abundance: NA; j_gene: TRBJ2-1; CDR3nt: TGTGCCAGCAGTCTCACCCGAGGGGGTTCGATTGGTAATGAGCAGTTCTTC; CDR3aa: CASSLTRGGSIGNEQFF
len: 14; v_gene: TRBV4-3; d_gene: NA; abundance: few; j_gene: TRBJ1-2; CDR3nt: TGCGCCAGCAGCCAAGGGGAGGGGAACTATGGCTACACCTTC; CDR3aa: CASSQGEGNYGYTF
len: 15; v_gene: TRBV7-6; d_gene: NA; abundance: many; j_gene: TRBJ1-1; CDR3nt: TGTGCTAGCAGCCCAGCTTTCTTGCTGAACACTGAAGCTTTCTTT; CDR3aa: CASSPAFLLNTEAFF
len: 15; v_gene: TRBV6-5; d_gene: NA; abundance: many; j_gene: TRBJ1-1; CDR3nt: TGTGCCAGCAGTTACTCATTCTCAGGGCAGACTGAAGCTTTCTTT; CDR3aa: CASSYSFSGQTEAFF
len: 15; v_gene: TRBV9; d_gene: TRBD1; abundance: few; j_gene: TRBJ2-6; CDR3nt: TGTGCCAGCAGCGCCAGGGGGTATGGGGCCAACGTCCTGACTTTC; CDR3aa: CASSARGYGANVLTF